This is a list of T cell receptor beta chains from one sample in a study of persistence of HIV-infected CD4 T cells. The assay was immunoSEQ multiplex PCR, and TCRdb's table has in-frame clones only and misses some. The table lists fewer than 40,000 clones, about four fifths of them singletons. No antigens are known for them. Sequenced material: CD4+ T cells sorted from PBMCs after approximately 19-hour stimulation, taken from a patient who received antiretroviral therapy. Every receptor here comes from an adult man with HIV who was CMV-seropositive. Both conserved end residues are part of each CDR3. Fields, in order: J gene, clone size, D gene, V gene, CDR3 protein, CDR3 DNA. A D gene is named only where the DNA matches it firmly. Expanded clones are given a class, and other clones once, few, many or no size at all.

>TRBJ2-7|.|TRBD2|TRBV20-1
CSASRPDSGDEQYF
TGCAGTGCTAGTCGCCCGGATAGCGGGGACGAGCAGTACTTC
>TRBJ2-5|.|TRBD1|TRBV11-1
CASSYDRGFGETQYF
TGTGCCAGCAGCTATGACAGGGGATTTGGGGAGACCCAGTACTTC
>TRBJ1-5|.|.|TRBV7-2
CASRLDFKQPQHF
TGTGCCAGCAGACTAGATTTTAAGCAGCCCCAGCATTTT
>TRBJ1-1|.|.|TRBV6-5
CASSYPIGGRKAEAFF
TGTGCCAGCAGTTACCCCATAGGAGGGCGGAAGGCTGAAGCTTTCTTT
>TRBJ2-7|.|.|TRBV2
CASSRQAGAPVEQYF
TGTGCCAGCAGTCGACAGGCAGGGGCACCGGTCGAGCAGTACTTC
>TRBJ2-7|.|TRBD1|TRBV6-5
CASSQGQYYEQYF
TGTGCCAGCAGTCAGGGACAGTACTACGAGCAGTACTTC
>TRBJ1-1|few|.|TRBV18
CASSPLEASGTEAFF
TGTGCCAGCTCACCACTTGAAGCCAGTGGCACTGAAGCTTTCTTT
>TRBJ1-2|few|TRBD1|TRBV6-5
CASSQGTVRYGYTF
TGTGCCAGCAGCCAGGGGACAGTCCGATATGGCTACACCTTC
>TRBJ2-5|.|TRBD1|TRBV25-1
CASSDRTGKETQYF
TGTGCCAGCAGTGACCGGACAGGGAAAGAGACCCAGTACTTC
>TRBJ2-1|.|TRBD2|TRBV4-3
CASSHPRGGVNEQFF
TGCGCCAGCAGCCACCCGAGGGGAGGGGTTAATGAGCAGTTCTTC
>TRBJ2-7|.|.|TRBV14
CASSQGPGSYEQYF
TGTGCCAGCAGCCAAGGCCCCGGCTCCTACGAGCAGTACTTC
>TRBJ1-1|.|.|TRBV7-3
CASSPGRGSTEAFF
TGTGCCAGCAGCCCTGGAAGGGGGAGCACTGAAGCTTTCTTT
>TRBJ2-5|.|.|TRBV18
CASSPRGAGETQYF
TGTGCCAGCTCACCTCGGGGTGCCGGAGAGACCCAGTACTTC
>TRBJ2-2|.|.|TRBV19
CASSRIGELFF
TGTGCCAGTAGTCGGATCGGGGAGCTGTTTTTT
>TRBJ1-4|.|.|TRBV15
CATSRDFGRGEKLFF
TGTGCCACCAGCAGAGATTTTGGGAGAGGTGAAAAACTGTTTTTT
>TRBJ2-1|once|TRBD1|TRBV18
CASSPRTGEQFF
TGTGCCAGCTCACCTCGGACAGGGGAGCAGTTCTTC
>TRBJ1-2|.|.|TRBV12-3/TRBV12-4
CASSATVNYGYTF
TGTGCCAGCAGTGCAACAGTTAACTATGGCTACACCTTC
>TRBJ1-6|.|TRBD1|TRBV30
CAWSAPQGAGNSPLHF
TGTGCCTGGAGTGCACCCCAGGGGGCCGGTAATTCACCCCTCCACTTT
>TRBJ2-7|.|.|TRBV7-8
CASSPPSYEQYF
TGTGCCAGCAGCCCTCCCTCCTACGAGCAGTACTTC
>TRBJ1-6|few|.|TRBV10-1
CASSPIGGNSPLHF
TGCGCCAGCAGCCCCATAGGTGGGAATTCACCCCTCCACTTT
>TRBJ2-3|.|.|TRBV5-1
CASSLTITDTQYF
TGCGCCAGCAGCTTGACGATCACAGATACGCAGTATTTT
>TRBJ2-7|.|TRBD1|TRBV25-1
CASTKGQGAYEQYF
TGTGCCAGCACTAAGGGACAGGGGGCCTACGAGCAGTACTTC
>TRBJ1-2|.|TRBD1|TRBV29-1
CSVGTGGTYGYTF
TGCAGCGTCGGGACAGGGGGCACCTATGGCTACACCTTC
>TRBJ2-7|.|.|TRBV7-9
CASSLLGDKGYEQYF
TGTGCCAGCAGCTTATTGGGGGACAAGGGATACGAGCAGTACTTC
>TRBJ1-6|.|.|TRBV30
CAWSYASSYNSPLHF
TGTGCCTGGAGTTATGCGAGCTCCTATAATTCACCCCTCCACTTT
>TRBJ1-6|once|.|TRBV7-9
CASSLGSSPLHF
TGTGCCAGCAGCTTAGGCAGTTCACCCCTCCACTTT
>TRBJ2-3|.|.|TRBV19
CASSMMARDTQYF
TGTGCCAGTAGTATGATGGCCCGGGATACGCAGTATTTT
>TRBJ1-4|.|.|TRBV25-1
CASSDGRDIREKLFF
TGTGCCAGCAGTGATGGCAGGGATATAAGAGAAAAACTGTTTTTT
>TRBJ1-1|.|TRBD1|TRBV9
CASSAQTGVDTEAFF
TGTGCCAGCAGCGCTCAGACAGGGGTTGACACTGAAGCTTTCTTT
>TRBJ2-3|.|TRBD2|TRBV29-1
CSVGTSGNTDTQYF
TGCAGCGTTGGGACTAGCGGAAACACAGATACGCAGTATTTT
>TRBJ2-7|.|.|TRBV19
CASSIPGSYEQYF
TGTGCCAGTAGTATCCCGGGCTCCTACGAGCAGTACTTC
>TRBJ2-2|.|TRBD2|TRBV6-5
CASSISGGNTGELFF
TGTGCCAGCAGCATTAGCGGGGGGAACACCGGGGAGCTGTTTTTT
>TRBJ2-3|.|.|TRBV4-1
CASSLIGDTQYF
TGCGCCAGCAGCCTTATCGGGGATACGCAGTATTTT
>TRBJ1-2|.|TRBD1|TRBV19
CASSPAGTAYGYTF
TGTGCCAGTAGTCCCGCCGGGACAGCCTATGGCTACACCTTC
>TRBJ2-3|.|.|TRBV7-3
CASSLILTDTQYF
TGTGCCAGCAGCTTAATTCTCACAGATACGCAGTATTTT
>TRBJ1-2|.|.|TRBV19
CASSSTRGHEIPYGYTF
TGTGCCAGTAGTAGTACCCGGGGACACGAAATCCCCTATGGCTACACCTTC